This record looks at one TCR beta chain sequence and its context. The antigen it recognizes is unknown. Per-base qualities were not stored, and no clone one base away is much larger. The sample is drawn from a study of cytomegalovirus exposure and HLA in healthy donors (dated by TCRdb to the late 2010s). For the wider study: A later analysis indicated that the 90 to 150 validation repertoires were generated on the platform also employed for the roughly 650 repertoires of the first cohort. The study aimed to test whether signatures of past pathogen exposure could be identified by cataloging public T cell receptors. Besides the first cohort of under 700 subjects, a separate validation cohort made up of over 95 different subjects was used. To predict cytomegalovirus infection status, the study brought together high-throughput TCR immunosequencing, statistical association of individual TCRs with disease status, and machine learning.

Receptor amplification or capture employed the immunoSEQ multiplex PCR assay. In the original analysis: To diagnose cytomegalovirus status from the catalog of TCR beta chain sequences, a statistical classification framework was built. Entries here come from immuneACCESS through TCRdb and include only in-frame sequences with V and J called. Some clones fail to appear in such tables; in the studies checked, an unresolved V gene covers under half of the shortfall, and the cause of the remainder is unknown. V and J calls and clone size are copied from that table; D and trimming were computed from the DNA. This sample is represented by about 330,000 clones; approximately 90% of them were singletons. The ten largest clones represent 1% to 1.5% of the sample. Separate from the approximately 700-subject first cohort, the validation cohort of roughly 120 subjects was the group to which the donors belonged.

What the study reported, not specific to this receptor: Cytomegalovirus status was reported to be diagnosed by the classifier with high specificity and sensitivity in both the original and validation cohorts. While some public TCRs were present in many individuals, most TCR sequences turned up only very rarely across donors. The authors suggested that the approach could potentially be generalized to other disease states and immunological phenotypes. In the study, some 160 TCR beta chains were listed as associated with cytomegalovirus. A few of the identified cytomegalovirus-associated TCR beta chains were confirmed in vitro to be specific for cytomegalovirus antigens. All 110 or so repertoires were used to score co-occurrence in the validation cohort in a later analysis, because that analysis had no HLA typing for the cohort. Of the cluster scores, roughly 95% were above 0 in a later analysis, which found that TCRs clustered in the first cohort also tended to co-occur in the roughly 130 validation repertoires.

CDR1 and CDR2 were assigned from the germline V gene as SGHTA and FQGNSA. The CDR3 measures 17 amino acids from cysteine to phenylalanine. Kept here is only the CDR3 DNA, which spans 51 bases and is read in frame from base 1. V sheds 5 bases and J sheds 0 bases, leaving 17 bases between their ends. Specimen: PBMCs. The TCR comes from a woman aged 25-40 years in good health and CMV-seropositive. Recombination connected TRBV7-2 to TRBJ2-1; a weak D assignment points to TRBD2 (7 bases agree). CDR3 reads: CASSPTRGGRSYNEQFF. The DNA reads as follows: TGTGCCAGCAGCCCAACGCGCGGGGGCCGCTCCTACAATGAGCAGTTCTTC.